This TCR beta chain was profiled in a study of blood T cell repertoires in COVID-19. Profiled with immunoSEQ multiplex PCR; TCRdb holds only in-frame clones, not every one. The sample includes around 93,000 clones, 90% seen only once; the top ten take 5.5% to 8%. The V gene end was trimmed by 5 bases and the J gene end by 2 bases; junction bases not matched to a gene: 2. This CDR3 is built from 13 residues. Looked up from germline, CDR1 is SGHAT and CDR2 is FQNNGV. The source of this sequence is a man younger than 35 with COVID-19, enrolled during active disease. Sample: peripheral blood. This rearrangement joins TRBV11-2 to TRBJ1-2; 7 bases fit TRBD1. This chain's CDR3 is CASSLQGNYGYTF. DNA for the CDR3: TGTGCCAGCAGCCTACAGGGGAACTATGGCTACACCTTC.